The 19 T cell receptor beta chains below come from one sample, sequenced in a study of cytotoxic CD8 clonotypes in ibrutinib-treated CLL. Repertoires were generated with immunoSEQ multiplex PCR, while TCRdb's copy carries only in-frame clones and drops some. The sample includes around 310,000 clones, about 80% of them seen just once. Specimen: PBMCs, collected before ibrutinib treatment. Source of these receptors: a human donor with chronic lymphocytic leukemia.

The chain is built from TRBV18 and TRBJ2-5; tentative D call: TRBD1 (5 bases). There are 14 residues in the CDR3. The V end lost 3 bases, the J end lost 3 bases, and 11 bases lay between the germline ends. CDR1 and CDR2 (germline): KGHSH, LQKENI. CDR3 amino acids: CASSPLDRKETQYF. The DNA for the CDR3 is TGTGCCAGCTCACCGCTCGACAGAAAAGAGACCCAGTACTTC.

The rearrangement uses TRBV29-1 and TRBJ1-2, with 9 bases aligning to TRBD1. The CDR3 is 13 amino acids. Germline-derived CDR1 and CDR2 are SQVTM and ANQGSEA. Trimming at V came to 6 bases and at J to 2 bases, leaving 4 bases not matched to a gene. The CDR3 nucleotides are TGCAGCGTCCGACAGGGGGGAAACTATGGCTACACCTTC. Translating gives CSVRQGGNYGYTF.

The genes are TRBV28 and TRBJ2-7, with TRBD2 matching 9 bases. The CDR3 contains 15 residues. From germline, CDR1 is MDHEN and CDR2 SYDVKM. V trimming: 6 bases; J trimming: 3 bases; junction bases outside the gene matches: 9. The CDR3 coding sequence is TGTGCCAGCAGCCCCGAGACTAGCGGACACTACGAGCAGTACTTC. Residues: CASSPETSGHYEQYF.

The rearrangement joins TRBV28 to TRBJ1-4; D perhaps matches TRBD1 (5 bases). Trimming took off 3 bases at V and 7 bases at J, with 12 bases between the two ends. This CDR3 is 14 amino acids long. Looked up from germline, CDR1 is MDHEN and CDR2 is SYDVKM. This CDR3 is CASSLSGGVEKLFF. The CDR3 DNA is TGTGCCAGCAGTTTGTCCGGGGGTGTTGAAAAACTGTTTTTT.

J is TRBJ2-5 and V is TRBV7-2, with 7 bases identical to TRBD1. CDR3 length: 14 residues. Germline lookup yields CDR1 SGHTA and CDR2 FQGNSA. With V trimmed by 2 bases and J by 2 bases, 2 bases remained unmatched. CDR3 amino acids: CASSLSRGQETQYF. The CDR3 DNA reads as TGTGCCAGCAGCTTATCCAGGGGGCAAGAGACCCAGTACTTC.

V is TRBV11-2 and J is TRBJ2-7; D might be TRBD1 or TRBD2, each matching 7 bases. Germline lookup yields CDR1 SGHAT and CDR2 FQNNGV. Trimming cost V 5 bases and J 4 bases, with 24 bases left between them. CDR3 length: 17 residues. CDR3 protein: CASSVRGGWDSPYEQYF. Written as DNA, the CDR3 is TGTGCCAGCAGCGTGAGGGGGGGCTGGGACAGTCCTTACGAGCAGTACTTC. The full variable domain, its missing parts supplied by reference TRBV11-2 and TRBJ2-7, is EAGVAQSPRYKIIEKRQSVAFWCNPISGHATLYWYQQILGQGPKLLIQFQNNGVVDDSQLPKDRFSAERLKGVDSTLKIQPAKLEDSAVYLCASSVRGGWDSPYEQYFGPGTRLTVT.

V gene TRBV28 combines with J gene TRBJ1-2, with 9 bases lining up with TRBD1. The V segment lost 7 bases and the J segment 4 bases; nucleotides outside the gene matches: 16. The CDR3 totals 17 residues. The germline gives CDR1 MDHEN, CDR2 SYDVKM. DNA of the CDR3: TGTGCCAGCATCCTTAGGGGATACAGGGGGCTAAGCTATGGCTACACCTTC. Amino acid sequence: CASILRGYRGLSYGYTF.

The chain joins TRBV7-6 to TRBJ2-3, with 10 bases fitting TRBD2. CDR3 size: 16 residues. V lost 4 bases, J lost 0 bases, and 4 bases stayed unmatched. Germline lookup yields CDR1 SGHVS and CDR2 FNYEAQ. As DNA, the CDR3 is TGTGCCAGCAGCTCTTTAGCGGGGGGAAGCACAGATACGCAGTATTTT. It specifies CASSSLAGGSTDTQYF.

The chain uses TRBV19 and TRBJ2-3; 8 positions match TRBD1. Germline V gene lookup returns CDR1 LNHDA and CDR2 SQIVND (reference sequence). J gave up 0 bases and V 5 bases, and 13 bases lay outside the gene matches. This CDR3 spans 18 amino acids. The CDR3, as DNA: TGTGCCAGTAGTGAGACCGGGACAGGAAGAACTAGCACAGATACGCAGTATTTT. As protein: CASSETGTGRTSTDTQYF.

The DNA of the CDR3 is TGTGCCAGCAGCTACAGGGGCACTGAAGCTTTCTTT. Its translation: CASSYRGTEAFF. The gene calls are TRBV5-5 and TRBJ1-1, with 7 bases matching TRBD1. CDR1 is SGHKS and CDR2 is YYEKEE in the germline V gene (reference sequence). There are 12 residues in the CDR3. V trimming: 3 bases; J trimming: 4 bases; junction bases outside the gene matches: 0.

V gene TRBV23-1 combines with J gene TRBJ2-2; 13 positions agree with TRBD2. TRBV23-1 is labeled an ORF, and its function is uncertain. Unmatched junction bases numbered 11, after V lost 4 bases and J lost 3 bases. This CDR3 contains 19 residues. The CDR3 DNA sequence: TGCGCCAGCAGTCTACCTGGACTAGCGGGAGCTAACGACACCGGGGAGCTGTTTTTT. This sequence encodes CASSLPGLAGANDTGELFF.

The chain is built from TRBV9 and TRBJ2-7; 10 bases align to TRBD2. J gave up 5 bases and V 0 bases, and 14 bases lay outside the gene matches. The CDR3 loop spans 18 amino acids. Germline V gene data show CDR1 as SGDLS and CDR2 as YYNGEE. CDR3 bases: TGTGCCAGCAGCGTAGGATCTGGGGTGCTAGCGGGAGCTGACGAGCAGTACTTC. Amino acids: CASSVGSGVLAGADEQYF.

Written as DNA, the CDR3 is TGTGCCAGCTCGGATTTCACAGATACGCAGTATTTT. Translating gives CASSDFTDTQYF. J is TRBJ2-3 and V is TRBV6-1; no definite D call. The V end was cut by 8 bases, the J end by 2 bases, with 8 bases between. Germline CDR1 reads MNHNS; CDR2 reads SASEGT. The CDR3 is 12 residues long.

In this sample, this clone turned up a few times. Other DNA sequences in this sample translate to the same CDR3. The chain links TRBV19 to TRBJ2-7, with no clear D. Trimming shortened V by 4 bases and J by 3 bases, and 10 bases separated the two germline ends. The CDR3 is made up of 13 amino acids. Germline lookup yields CDR1 LNHDA and CDR2 SQIVND (reference sequence). CDR3 bases: TGTGCCAGTAGTAGGCGTCTGGGCTACGAGCAGTACTTC. Protein product: CASSRRLGYEQYF.

The chain carries TRBV11-3 and TRBJ2-7; 9 nucleotides align to TRBD1. The CDR3 is made up of 15 amino acids. Trimming took 5 bases from V and 2 from J; bases not matched to a gene: 7. Germline V CDR1 and CDR2: SGHNT, YENEEA. CDR3 sequence reads: CASSQGTGLAYEQYF. The CDR3 DNA reads TGTGCCAGCAGCCAGGGGACAGGGCTCGCCTACGAGCAGTACTTC.

As to this clone: Other DNA sequences within the sample encode an identical CDR3. The V gene is TRBV6-5, the J gene TRBJ1-1, with a possible D match to TRBD1 (5 bases). This CDR3 has 12 amino acids. Germline V lookup: CDR1 MNHEY, CDR2 SVGAGI. V was pared by 2 bases and J by 5 bases, with 6 bases between. This chain's CDR3 is CASSYGGTEAFF. The CDR3 DNA follows: TGTGCCAGCAGTTACGGGGGAACTGAAGCTTTCTTT.

In its sample, this clone was seen once. V and J are TRBV25-1 and TRBJ2-7; no clear D. Germline CDR1 reads MGHDK; CDR2 reads SYGVNS. Trimming took 7 bases from V and 4 from J, leaving 8 bases between them. The CDR3 length is 11 residues. The CDR3 DNA is TGTGCCAGCATAGGATCGTACGAGCAGTACTTC. This sequence encodes CASIGSYEQYF.

The J gene is TRBJ2-7, the V gene TRBV11-2, with 10 bases aligning to TRBD2. The germline V gene has CDR1 SGHAT and CDR2 FQNNGV. This CDR3 contains 15 residues. The V segment lost 1 base and the J segment 4 bases; nucleotides outside the gene matches: 4. Written as DNA, the CDR3 is TGTGCCAGCAGCTTAGGGTCTAGCGGGAGTTACGAGCAGTACTTC. Its translation: CASSLGSSGSYEQYF.

The chain employs TRBV11-3 and TRBJ2-1; 7 nucleotides align to TRBD2. CDR3 length: 15 residues. The V and J ends lost 5 bases and 4 bases, in that order; junction bases with no gene match: 8. Germline CDR1 and CDR2: SGHNT and YENEEA. The CDR3 nucleotides are TGTGCCAGCAGCCCCGGACTAGATCGGTACAATGAGCAGTTCTTC. It specifies CASSPGLDRYNEQFF.